Each of the 22 T cell receptor beta chains below was sequenced from the same sample in a study of immune heterogeneity within non-small cell lung tumors. Bulk tumor genomic DNA, roughly 600 ng per sample, was the template. While surgery was under way, several biopsies spaced far apart were taken per primary tumor. Untreated, newly diagnosed non-small cell lung cancer patients underwent curative surgery. With 32 V and 13 J primers, multiplex PCR amplified the TCR beta CDR3. A single record per CDR3 protein comes from TCRdb applying MiXCR to the multiplex PCR reads. In the table there are about 9,600 distinct CDR3 sequences, around a quarter of which are singletons. Sequenced input: lung tumor tissue. These receptors were collected from a woman in her fifties or sixties with non-small cell lung cancer.

The chain is built from TRBV7-2 and TRBJ2-1; D could derive from TRBD1 or TRBD2 (5 bases each). Germline assignment: CDR1 SGHTA and CDR2 FQGNSA. The ends were cut back, 7 bases at V and 3 bases at J, with 10 bases in the middle. The CDR3 is made up of 13 amino acids. CDR3 in amino acids: CASTFGGYNEQFF. CDR3 nucleotides: TGTGCCAGCACCTTTGGGGGCTACAATGAGCAGTTCTTC.

Of note for this clonotype: Possible read error: a much larger clone is one base away. V usage is TRBV19 and J usage is TRBJ2-1; 8 bases map to TRBD2. Trimming at V came to 5 bases and at J to 7 bases, leaving 7 bases not matched to a gene. The CDR3 sequence is 14 residues long. Germline values: CDR1 LNHDA, CDR2 SQIVND (reference sequence). The CDR3 spells CASSVTSVINEQFF. The DNA of the CDR3 is TGTGCCAGTAGTGTGACTAGCGTGATAAATGAGCAGTTCTTC.

This clonotype was seen many times. The chain links TRBV5-1 to TRBJ2-6; D perhaps matches TRBD1 (7 bases). V gave up 2 bases and J gave up 0 bases, with 24 bases separating them. The germline CDR1 and CDR2 sequences are SGHRS and YFSETQ. The CDR3 totals 21 residues. CDR3 amino acids: CASSFGGGHRSFYSGANVLTF. DNA of the CDR3: TGCGCCAGCAGCTTTGGAGGGGGCCACAGGTCTTTCTACTCTGGGGCCAACGTCCTGACTTTC.

The genes are TRBV18 and TRBJ1-1, with 7 bases fitting TRBD1. This CDR3 is built from 14 residues. Germline loops: CDR1 KGHSH, CDR2 LQKENI. V was pared by 10 bases and J by 0 bases, with 8 bases of the junction left unmatched. CDR3 protein: CATTGDSLNTEAFF. In nucleotides, the CDR3 is TGTGCCACCACAGGGGACAGTTTGAACACTGAAGCTTTCTTT.

In this sample, this clonotype is medium-sized (0.01 to 0.1%). This chain joins TRBV10-3 and TRBJ1-3; D call uncertain. The CDR3 covers 13 residues. V dropped 4 bases and J dropped 5 bases, with 9 bases sitting between them. Germline values: CDR1 ENHRY, CDR2 SYGVKD. DNA of the CDR3: TGTGCCATCAGTGTTAACATTCGAAACACCATATATTTT. As protein: CAISVNIRNTIYF.

This clonotype was observed at least ten times. The V and J genes are TRBV28 and TRBJ2-1, with 12 bases that match TRBD2. Germline V gene sequence: CDR1 MDHEN, CDR2 SYDVKM. The junction had 7 bases not matched to a gene; V was cut back by 5 bases and J by 2 bases. This CDR3 contains 17 residues. The CDR3 here is CASSLPASGRAYNEQFF. CDR3 coding DNA: TGTGCCAGCAGTCTCCCGGCTAGCGGGAGGGCCTACAATGAGCAGTTCTTC.

Remarks on this clonotype: A much larger clone sits a single nucleotide away, making a read error possible. This chain uses TRBV20-1 with TRBJ2-1, with 12 bases lining up with TRBD1. This CDR3 has 17 residues. Germline V lookup: CDR1 DFQATT, CDR2 SNEGSKA (reference sequence). CDR3 bases: TGCATTGCTCATAAATTCGGGACAGGGGGCGCAGACAATGAGCAGTTCTTC. This encodes CIAHKFGTGGADNEQFF.

The chain carries TRBV6-2 or TRBV6-3 and TRBJ1-6; D unclear. This CDR3 is built from 15 residues. Between the trimmed V and J ends, which lost 2 bases and 7 bases, there was a span of 12 bases. CDR1 and CDR2 from the germline V gene are MNHEY and SVGEGT. The chain's CDR3 is CASSYGFGGNSPLHF. CDR3 nucleotides: TGTGCCAGCAGTTACGGGTTCGGCGGCAATTCACCCCTCCACTTT.

Notes on this clonotype: This likely comes from a read error, as the CDR3 has no conserved phenylalanine or tryptophan at its end. The limits of the CDR3 on the DNA are not certain, so only TCRdb's listed CDR3 is given. The chain has TRBV20-1 and TRBJ2-1; the tabulated D call, TRBD2, remains unverified against the DNA. Both ends counted, the CDR3 spans 14 residues. The germline V gene encodes CDR1 DFQATT and CDR2 SNEGSKA (reference sequence). The CDR3 here is CSAPTPSGTNEQLL.

The sample holds one count of this clonotype. As the CDR3 is not closed by the conserved phenylalanine or tryptophan, this likely results from a read error. The DNA is omitted, as the CDR3 cannot be located on it reliably, and the CDR3 follows TCRdb's listing. This chain links TRBV19 with TRBJ2-3; no DNA check was done on the table's D call, TRBD2. Counting both end residues, the CDR3 totals 17 amino acids. CDR1 and CDR2 (germline): LNHDA, SQIVND (reference sequence). CDR3: CASSSRAGKSYEQYFGP.

This clonotype is deemed medium-sized. This chain uses TRBV18 with TRBJ1-1; D is possibly TRBD1 (5 bases). In germline, CDR1 is KGHSH, CDR2 LQKENI. The CDR3 totals 14 residues. V gave up 3 bases and J gave up 5 bases, with 13 bases separating them. The CDR3 region has the DNA TGTGCCAGCTCACCCAGCAGGGAGTCAACTGAAGCTTTCTTT. It codes for CASSPSRESTEAFF.

This clonotype was detected many times. The chain carries TRBV6-1 and TRBJ1-3; D is ambiguous. The CDR3 sequence is 13 residues long. Between the trimmed V and J ends, which lost 6 bases and 0 bases, there was a span of 6 bases. The germline gives CDR1 MNHNS, CDR2 SASEGT. The DNA of the CDR3 is TGTGCCAGCAGACTAAGCTCTGGAAACACCATATATTTT. Its translation is CASRLSSGNTIYF.

This clonotype has a handful of counts. The V gene is TRBV7-2, the J gene TRBJ2-1; 12 nucleotides align to TRBD2. The junction had 20 bases not matched to a gene; V was cut back by 6 bases and J by 8 bases. Germline V gives CDR1 SGHTA, CDR2 FQGNSA. The CDR3 is made up of 19 amino acids. The CDR3: CASRQTLAGGLRTQDEQFF. CDR3 coding DNA: TGTGCCAGCAGGCAGACCCTAGCGGGGGGGCTTCGGACACAGGATGAGCAGTTCTTC.

Only a few counts were recorded for this clonotype. One base away lies a much larger clone, so this may be a sequencing read error. The chain is built from TRBV24-1 and TRBJ2-1, with 10 bases aligning to TRBD2. Germline V gives CDR1 KGHDR, CDR2 SFDVKD. Trimming cost V 4 bases and J 7 bases; bases outside gene matches: 9. This CDR3 has 16 residues. This CDR3 reads CATSDSGTSVRNEQFF. CDR3 in DNA: TGTGCCACCAGTGACTCCGGGACTAGCGTGAGGAATGAGCAGTTCTTC.

This clonotype was seen only a few times. This chain links TRBV11-2 with TRBJ2-5; the D is unclear. The CDR3 sequence is 12 residues long. Per germline, CDR1 SGHAT and CDR2 FQNNGV. The V gene lost 5 bases and the J gene lost 5 bases, with 9 bases spanning the gap. The CDR3 reads CASSLGWETQYF. In DNA form, the CDR3 reads TGTGCCAGCAGCCTCGGGTGGGAGACCCAGTACTTC.

This clonotype has at least ten counts. This sequence joins TRBV2 and TRBJ2-5, with D unclear. Germline CDR1 and CDR2: SNHLY and FYNNEI. The CDR3 consists of 13 residues. V gave up 8 bases and J gave up 2 bases, with 12 bases separating them. CDR3 loop: CASSGSSQETQYF. The CDR3 DNA is TGTGCCAGCTCGGGCAGTTCACAAGAGACCCAGTACTTC. Using reference TRBV2 and TRBJ2-5 for the parts outside the CDR3, the full variable domain is EPEVTQTPSHQVTQMGQEVILRCVPISNHLYFYWYRQILGQKVEFLVSFYNNEISEKSEIFDDQFSVERPDGSNFTLKIRSTKLEDSAMYFCASSGSSQETQYFGPGTRLLVL.

This clonotype is medium-sized in the sample. The chain combines TRBV30 with TRBJ1-1, with D tentatively TRBD1 (6 bases). V lost 3 bases, J lost 9 bases, and 14 bases lay in between. CDR3 length: 12 residues. CDR1 and CDR2 (germline): GTSNPN, SVGIG (reference sequence). The CDR3 here is CAWSRGAGKAFF. CDR3 nucleotide sequence: TGTGCCTGGAGCAGGGGCGCAGGGAAAGCTTTCTTT.

In this sample, this clonotype is medium-sized. This chain joins TRBV4-1 and TRBJ1-6; D is unresolved. The CDR3 is made up of 16 amino acids. With 1 base removed from V and 5 bases from J, the gap between germline ends came to 12 bases. Germline V gene sequence: CDR1 MGHRA, CDR2 YSYEKL. The CDR3 nucleotides are TGCGCCAGCAGCCAAGGTCGAGGAGCGGATAATTCACCCCTCCACTTT. As protein: CASSQGRGADNSPLHF.

Ten or more counts support this clonotype. The chain employs TRBV11-2 and TRBJ2-5, with D possibly TRBD1 on 6 matching bases. Trimming shortened V by 6 bases and J by 5 bases, and 13 bases separated the two germline ends. The CDR3 consists of 13 residues. Per germline, CDR1 SGHAT and CDR2 FQNNGV. The CDR3 reads CASSYNREETQYF. The CDR3 DNA reads TGTGCCAGCAGTTACAACAGGGAGGAGACCCAGTACTTC. The full variable domain, its missing parts supplied by reference TRBV11-2 and TRBJ2-5, is EAGVAQSPRYKIIEKRQSVAFWCNPISGHATLYWYQQILGQGPKLLIQFQNNGVVDDSQLPKDRFSAERLKGVDSTLKIQPAKLEDSAVYLCASSYNREETQYFGPGTRLLVL.

The sample holds many counts of this clonotype. The CDR3 spells CASSQDLGPSEKLFF. The CDR3 DNA sequence: TGCGCCAGCAGCCAAGATTTAGGGCCCTCAGAAAAACTGTTTTTT. The chain combines TRBV4-1 with TRBJ1-4; D is undetermined. Germline CDR1 is MGHRA and CDR2 is YSYEKL. The CDR3 loop spans 15 amino acids. V lost 0 bases, J lost 8 bases, and 13 bases lay in between.

The chain couples TRBV27 to TRBJ2-1; 9 bases match TRBD1. V lost 6 bases and J lost 6; bases outside the gene matches: 9. The CDR3 runs 15 residues. Germline V gene data show CDR1 as MNHEY and CDR2 as SMNVEV (reference sequence). The CDR3 DNA sequence: TGTGCCAGCAGGGTGGGACAGGGACGGCTCAATGAGCAGTTCTTC. As protein: CASRVGQGRLNEQFF.

By share, this clonotype ranks as medium-sized. V is TRBV20-1 and J is TRBJ2-7; 7 bases align to TRBD1. The CDR3 has 15 residues. The germline gives CDR1 DFQATT, CDR2 SNEGSKA (reference sequence). V trimming: 3 bases; J trimming: 4 bases; junction bases outside the gene matches: 12. The CDR3 loop is CSASGPGTAGYEQYF. DNA for the CDR3: TGCAGTGCTAGTGGACCCGGGACAGCTGGTTACGAGCAGTACTTC.